These 29 T cell receptor beta chains originate from one sample sequenced in a study of blood T cells in healthy people across ages. The second PCR ran roughly 7 to 11 cycles with a sample-barcoded 5' primer and J-beta primers. TCRdb analysed the 5' RACE reads with MiXCR anew, one entry per CDR3 protein. The sample holds about 730,000 distinct CDR3 sequences, roughly two fifths seen once. Sequenced input: blood. These TCRs come from a woman aged 55-70 years in good health.

Details on this clonotype: A read error is possible here, since a much larger clone lies one base away. The V gene is TRBV3-1, the J gene TRBJ2-3; D might be TRBD1 or TRBD2, each matching 6 bases. The germline V gene has CDR1 LGHDT and CDR2 YNNKEL (reference sequence). Trimming stripped 1 base from V and 7 bases from J, with 15 bases between. The CDR3 runs 15 residues. CDR3 loop: CASSQGPGAMNTQYF. For the CDR3, the DNA is TGTGCCAGCAGCCAAGGGCCGGGGGCGATGAATACGCAGTATTTT.

The genes are TRBV20-1 and TRBJ2-7, with 12 nucleotides matching TRBD2. This CDR3 has 14 residues. The V and J ends lost 3 bases and 4 bases, in that order; junction bases with no gene match: 4. The germline gives CDR1 DFQATT, CDR2 SNEGSKA (reference sequence). CDR3 protein: CSASPLAGGYEQYF. The CDR3, as DNA: TGCAGTGCTAGCCCCCTAGCGGGAGGGTACGAGCAGTACTTC.

The rearrangement links TRBV12-3 or TRBV12-4 to TRBJ1-5; 11 nucleotides align to TRBD1. With V trimmed by 3 bases and J by 6 bases, 1 base remained unmatched. The CDR3 sequence is 14 residues long. For the CDR3, the DNA is TGTGCCAGCAGTTTCGGGACAGGGGGTCAGCCCCAGCATTTT. This translates into CASSFGTGGQPQHF.

This clonotype was found a few times. The chain recombines TRBV5-1 with TRBJ2-7; 8 bases match TRBD2. This CDR3 comprises 13 residues. Germline loops: CDR1 SGHRS, CDR2 YFSETQ. After removal of 10 bases from V and 6 bases from J, the junction contained 12 bases not matched to a gene. CDR3 residues: CAGMLAGGGEQYF. DNA for the CDR3: TGCGCCGGCATGCTAGCGGGTGGTGGCGAGCAGTACTTC.

The table lists this clonotype with many counts. The genes are TRBV20-1 and TRBJ1-2; maybe TRBD1 (6 bases). V lost 0 bases to trimming and J lost 0 bases, with 8 bases between them. The CDR3 runs to 14 residues. Germline V gene sequence: CDR1 DFQATT, CDR2 SNEGSKA (reference sequence). This CDR3 is CSARENRANYGYTF. In DNA form, the CDR3 reads TGCAGTGCTAGAGAAAACAGGGCTAACTATGGCTACACCTTC.

V usage is TRBV15 and J usage is TRBJ2-5, with D possibly being TRBD1 (5 bases). The germline CDR1 and CDR2 sequences are LNHNV and YYDKDF (reference sequence). Deletions cut 0 bases from V and 1 base from J, with 12 bases between. CDR3 length: 16 residues. DNA for the CDR3: TGTGCCACCAGCAGAGATCAGGGCGGTTTCCAAGAGACCCAGTACTTC. Translating it yields CATSRDQGGFQETQYF.

The rearrangement joins TRBV20-1 to TRBJ1-2; no clear D. Per germline, CDR1 DFQATT and CDR2 SNEGSKA (reference sequence). The CDR3 spans 12 residues. V lost 2 bases, J lost 2 bases, and 6 bases lay in between. The CDR3 spells CSARTENYGYTF. The CDR3 DNA is TGCAGTGCTAGAACGGAAAACTATGGCTACACCTTC.

Comment on this clonotype: At one of its ends the junction is not consistent with the germline gene, which may arise from a read error. CDR3 sequence reads: CSAREFSGGSPPHF. The CDR3 coding sequence is TGCAGTGCTAGAGAATTCAGCGGGGGTTCACCCCCCCACTTT. This chain uses TRBV20-1 with TRBJ1-6, with D maybe TRBD1 (5 bases). This CDR3 comprises 14 residues. Germline CDR1 DFQATT, CDR2 SNEGSKA (reference sequence).

The chain couples TRBV12-3 or TRBV12-4 to TRBJ1-1; a weak D match, TRBD1 (6 bases). This CDR3 has 14 amino acids. V lost 6 bases and J lost 1, with 12 bases in between. CDR3 region: CASRPDRANTEAFF. For the CDR3, the DNA is TGTGCCAGCAGGCCGGACAGAGCGAACACTGAAGCTTTCTTT.

Points on this clonotype: A much larger clone sits a single nucleotide away, making a read error possible. The chain couples TRBV7-2 to TRBJ2-2, with D perhaps TRBD1 or TRBD2 (6 bases each). Germline V CDR1 and CDR2: SGHTA, FQGNSA. This CDR3 has 13 amino acids. The V end lost 6 bases, the J end lost 5 bases, and 10 bases lay between the germline ends. The CDR3, as DNA: TGTGCCAGCAGACGAGGGGGGACCGGGGAGCTGTTTTTT. It is translated as CASRRGGTGELFF.

CDR3 coding DNA: TGCAGTGCTAGAGGTAAAGCCTATAACAATGAGCAGTTCTTC. Its translation: CSARGKAYNNEQFF. The J gene is TRBJ2-1, the V gene TRBV20-1; D is uncertain. Per germline, CDR1 DFQATT and CDR2 SNEGSKA (reference sequence). The V end was cut by 1 base, the J end by 5 bases, with 12 bases between. The CDR3 extends over 14 amino acids.

This clonotype turned up a few times. The chain joins TRBV6-5 to TRBJ2-3; the D is unclear. The CDR3 consists of 13 residues. V lost 5 bases and J 2 bases, leaving 8 bases between the germline ends. Germline CDR1 MNHEY, CDR2 SVGAGI. In DNA form, the CDR3 reads TGTGCCAGCAGTGCGGACCCCACAGATACGCAGTATTTT. Encoded protein: CASSADPTDTQYF.

This clonotype was recorded at least ten times. The gene calls are TRBV6-5 and TRBJ2-7; the match to TRBD2 covers 8 bases. This CDR3 is 14 amino acids long. Germline V gene data show CDR1 as MNHEY and CDR2 as SVGAGI. Unmatched junction bases numbered 7, after V lost 5 bases and J lost 4 bases. The CDR3 DNA sequence: TGTGCCAGCAGTCGGCGGGGGGTACCTTACGAGCAGTACTTC. Protein product: CASSRRGVPYEQYF.

The V call is TRBV20-1, the J call TRBJ2-7; 7 bases align to TRBD1. Germline V gene sequence: CDR1 DFQATT, CDR2 SNEGSKA (reference sequence). The CDR3 contains 15 residues. Trimming took 6 bases from V and 1 from J; bases not matched to a gene: 12. CDR3 in amino acids: CSAPDMGTASYEQYF. The CDR3 DNA reads as TGCAGTGCACCGGATATGGGGACAGCATCCTACGAGCAGTACTTC.

The table lists this clonotype with a count of one. The genes are TRBV13 and TRBJ2-5; D uncertain. The CDR3 length is 13 residues. Looked up from germline, CDR1 is PRHDT and CDR2 is FYEKMQ (reference sequence). V was trimmed by 1 base and J by 5 bases, leaving 8 bases between them. The CDR3 nucleotides are TGTGCCAGCAGCTTAGTTTCGGTGGAGACCCAGTACTTC. Its protein is CASSLVSVETQYF.

This clonotype was detected ten times or more. The gene calls are TRBV4-3 and TRBJ2-7, with D unclear. V lost 2 bases and J lost 6, with 11 bases in between. Germline-derived CDR1 and CDR2 are LGHNA and YSLEER. The CDR3 is 13 amino acids. The CDR3 sequence: CASSQNSASEQYF. The CDR3 bases are TGCGCCAGCAGCCAAAATTCAGCTTCCGAGCAGTACTTC.

Details on this clonotype: One end of the junction fails to match germline, which may point to a read error. The rearrangement links TRBV20-1 to TRBJ2-3; D is ambiguous. The germline gives CDR1 DFQATT, CDR2 SNEGSKA (reference sequence). There are 15 residues in the CDR3. The DNA for the CDR3 is TGCAGTGCTAGGTATGGTGCCGTGGCCGCAGATACGCGGTATTTT. Its translation is CSARYGAVAADTRYF.

This sequence joins TRBV10-1 and TRBJ2-5; D is tentatively TRBD1 or TRBD2 (5 bases each). The V and J ends lost 5 bases and 0 bases respectively, with 7 bases between them. The length of the CDR3 is 13 residues. Germline lookup yields CDR1 WNHNN and CDR2 SYGVQD (reference sequence). The CDR3: CASSRDHQETQYF. CDR3 coding DNA: TGCGCCAGCAGTCGGGACCACCAAGAGACCCAGTACTTC.

This clonotype was picked up a small number of times. The rearrangement uses TRBV2 and TRBJ2-1; no clear D gene. CDR3 size: 14 residues. Germline V gives CDR1 SNHLY, CDR2 FYNNEI. V was shortened by 11 bases and J by 2 bases, with 16 bases between the two germline ends. The CDR3 reads CASRLTGPYNEQFF. The CDR3 DNA is TGTGCCTCCCGGCTGACTGGACCCTACAATGAGCAGTTCTTC.

This clonotype was counted many times. The chain employs TRBV7-2 and TRBJ2-7; D is unclear. Germline assignment: CDR1 SGHTA and CDR2 FQGNSA. V was pared by 5 bases and J by 5 bases, with 13 bases between. There are 13 residues in the CDR3. Here the CDR3 reads CASSPGNTHEQYF. The DNA of the CDR3 is TGTGCCAGCAGCCCGGGCAATACCCACGAGCAGTACTTC. Full variable domain (remainder filled in from reference TRBV7-2 and TRBJ2-7): GAGVSQSPSNKVTEKGKDVELRCDPISGHTALYWYRQSLGQGLEFLIYFQGNSAPDKSGLPSDRFSAERTGGSVSTLTIQRTQQEDSAVYLCASSPGNTHEQYFGPGTRLTVT.

V is TRBV7-8 and J is TRBJ2-7, with 9 bases that match TRBD2. V shed 2 bases and J 0 bases; nucleotides not matched to a gene: 2. CDR3 length equals 15 residues. The germline gives CDR1 SGHVS, CDR2 FQNEAQ. This chain's CDR3 is CASSLLSGSSYEQYF. Here the CDR3 DNA reads TGTGCCAGCAGCTTACTTAGCGGGAGCTCCTACGAGCAGTACTTC.

In this sample, this clonotype turned up a few times. The gene calls are TRBV10-2 and TRBJ2-7; a weak D match, TRBD1 (5 bases). The CDR3 consists of 14 residues. V was clipped by 6 bases and J by 2 bases, with 14 bases between them. Germline CDR1 is WSHSY and CDR2 is SAAADI. Here the CDR3 reads CASSPPTVTYEQYF. As DNA, the CDR3 is TGCGCCAGCAGCCCACCGACAGTTACCTACGAGCAGTACTTC.

The chain joins TRBV18 to TRBJ2-1; 7 bases agree with TRBD1. The J call may not be correct, given that the DNA end is closer to TRBJ2-7. CDR1 and CDR2 from the germline V gene are KGHSH and LQKENI. The CDR3 has 15 residues. The CDR3 nucleotides read TGTGCCAGCTCACCACCCCTGAGGGGGCCTAGGGAGCAGTACTTC. Translating it yields CASSPPLRGPREQYF.

The chain couples TRBV20-1 to TRBJ1-2; D is possibly TRBD1 (5 bases). CDR3 length: 13 residues. Germline values: CDR1 DFQATT, CDR2 SNEGSKA (reference sequence). V was shortened by 6 bases and J by 5 bases, with 16 bases between the two germline ends. The CDR3 coding sequence is TGCAGTGCCTGGAGACAGAAAGAGTATGGCTACACCTTC. Amino acids: CSAWRQKEYGYTF.

The V gene is TRBV6-2 or TRBV6-3, the J gene TRBJ2-1; 8 nucleotides match TRBD2. Germline values: CDR1 MNHEY, CDR2 SVGEGT. The junction had 12 bases not matched to a gene; V was cut back by 2 bases and J by 0 bases. There are 19 residues in the CDR3. The CDR3 nucleotides are TGTGCCAGCAGTTACGTTCCCGGGGGGGCTGACGGCTCCTACAATGAGCAGTTCTTC. Translation: CASSYVPGGADGSYNEQFF.

The chain couples TRBV28 to TRBJ2-7; possibly TRBD2 for D (5 bases). CDR3 length equals 16 residues. Germline assignment: CDR1 MDHEN and CDR2 SYDVKM. The germline V and J ends were trimmed by 7 bases and 0 bases, with 19 bases remaining between them. This CDR3 is CASTMLLAGGSYEQYF. DNA of the CDR3: TGTGCCAGCACCATGCTATTGGCGGGCGGCTCCTACGAGCAGTACTTC.

The chain recombines TRBV12-3 or TRBV12-4 with TRBJ1-6; no reliable D call. V lost 0 bases and J lost 7, with 7 bases in between. The CDR3 length is 14 residues. DNA of the CDR3: TGTGCCAGCAGTTTAGCGCTGGGAAATTCACCCCTCCACTTT. The encoded protein is CASSLALGNSPLHF.

For this clonotype: A much more abundant neighbour one base away suggests this may be a read error. The chain employs TRBV6-2 or TRBV6-3 and TRBJ1-1, with 7 bases identical to TRBD1. CDR1 is MNHEY and CDR2 is SVGEGT in the germline V gene. The CDR3 totals 13 residues. V trimming: 10 bases; J trimming: 4 bases; junction bases outside the gene matches: 9. The CDR3 sequence is CANSLPGGTEAFF. DNA of the CDR3: TGTGCCAACAGCCTACCAGGGGGCACTGAAGCTTTCTTT.

This chain connects TRBV7-9 to TRBJ1-2; no definite D call. CDR3 length: 16 residues. Per germline, CDR1 SEHNR and CDR2 FQNEAQ (reference sequence). Trimming pared 1 base from V and 5 bases from J, leaving 17 bases between. In nucleotides, the CDR3 is TGTGCCAGCAGCTTAGGTCGGAACCAAGTTACTTATGGCTACACCTTC. Residues: CASSLGRNQVTYGYTF. Looking up the rest from reference TRBV7-9 and TRBJ1-2 gives the full variable domain: DTGVSQNPRHKITKRGQNVTFRCDPISEHNRLYWYRQTLGQGPEFLTYFQNEAQLEKSRLLSDRFSAERPKGSFSTLEIQRTEQGDSAMYLCASSLGRNQVTYGYTFGSGTRLTVV.